These 24 T cell receptor beta chains were sequenced from one sample in a study of beta chain features in type 1 diabetes. Reverse transcribing all isolated RNA meant expressed TCRB transcripts were sequenced. Measured with immunoSEQ multiplex PCR; TCRdb has only the in-frame clones, and not every one. The sample yields around 430,000 clones, 30% seen once. Sequences were obtained from naive CD4+ T cells from blood. The receptors were gathered from a man younger than 35 in good health.

The chain employs TRBV7-2 and TRBJ2-7, with a weak D call TRBD1 (6 bases). Trimming removed 6 bases from V and 6 bases from J, with 15 bases in between. This CDR3 spans 13 amino acids. In germline, CDR1 is SGHTA, CDR2 FQGNSA. Here the CDR3 DNA reads TGTGCCAGCAGTGTTGACAGGCGTCTCGAGCAGTACTTC. Translated, it gives CASSVDRRLEQYF.

This clone was recorded a few times. This sequence joins TRBV29-1 and TRBJ2-3; D is ambiguous. The V gene's germline CDR1 is SQVTM and CDR2 ANQGSEA. Trimming took off 4 bases at V and 6 bases at J, with 14 bases between the two ends. This CDR3 contains 13 residues. The CDR3: CSVVLGIGDTQYF. The CDR3 bases are TGCAGCGTTGTCCTAGGGATTGGCGATACGCAGTATTTT.

CDR3 in DNA: TGCAGCCTTGCCGGGGGGGTCGGCACTGAAGCTTTCTTT. Residues: CSLAGGVGTEAFF. The chain employs TRBV29-1 and TRBJ1-1; D perhaps matches TRBD1 (5 bases). CDR1 and CDR2 (germline): SQVTM, ANQGSEA. Between the trimmed V and J ends, which lost 8 bases and 4 bases, there was a span of 17 bases. The length of the CDR3 is 13 residues.

The V gene is TRBV5-1, the J gene TRBJ2-2; D is unresolved. CDR1 and CDR2 (germline): SGHRS, YFSETQ. The CDR3 runs to 13 residues. The V and J ends lost 4 bases and 3 bases respectively, with 7 bases between them. The CDR3 coding sequence is TGCGCCAGCAGCACCCAGGACACCGGGGAGCTGTTTTTT. Translating it yields CASSTQDTGELFF.

The chain employs TRBV30 and TRBJ2-1; 12 bases align to TRBD2. Germline V lookup: CDR1 GTSNPN, CDR2 SVGIG (reference sequence). The V gene end was trimmed by 3 bases and the J gene end by 4 bases; junction bases not matched to a gene: 1. This CDR3 comprises 14 residues. CDR3 nucleotides: TGTGCCTGGAGCGGGACTAGCGGGTACAATGAGCAGTTCTTC. Amino acid sequence: CAWSGTSGYNEQFF.

The gene calls are TRBV7-9 and TRBJ1-3, with D possibly matching TRBD1 (6 bases). The CDR3 is 15 residues long. Trimming left V 4 bases short and J 0 bases short, with 10 bases between. Germline V gene data show CDR1 as SEHNR and CDR2 as FQNEAQ (reference sequence). DNA for the CDR3: TGTGCCAGCAGCTCGGACAGTTTCTCTGGAAACACCATATATTTT. Translating gives CASSSDSFSGNTIYF.

The rearrangement uses TRBV7-2 and TRBJ2-3, with D unclear. Trimming cost V 11 bases and J 2 bases, with 14 bases left between them. The CDR3 length is 13 residues. Germline CDR1 SGHTA, CDR2 FQGNSA. CDR3 nucleotides: TGTGCCGCAGGAAGCCCGGCCACAGATACGCAGTATTTT. It encodes CAAGSPATDTQYF.

This clone appeared a few times. This chain joins TRBV29-1 and TRBJ2-7, with 9 positions matching TRBD2. V lost 4 bases to trimming and J lost 4 bases; unmatched junction nucleotides: 8. Per the germline V gene, CDR1 is SQVTM and CDR2 is ANQGSEA. This CDR3 region has 14 residues. The CDR3 DNA follows: TGCAGCGTTGGGAGGAGTAGCGGGAGTTACGAGCAGTACTTC. Its translation: CSVGRSSGSYEQYF.

The rearrangement uses TRBV28 and TRBJ1-1; D unresolved. The CDR3 loop spans 13 amino acids. Trimming removed 6 bases from V and 0 bases from J, with 8 bases in between. CDR1 and CDR2 from the germline V gene are MDHEN and SYDVKM. The CDR3 DNA is TGTGCCAGCAGAACCGCTATGAACACTGAAGCTTTCTTT. This encodes CASRTAMNTEAFF.

The chain employs TRBV4-3 and TRBJ2-7, with D unclear. Per the germline V gene, CDR1 is LGHNA and CDR2 is YSLEER. This CDR3 is 15 amino acids long. V lost 0 bases and J 2 bases, leaving 11 bases between the germline ends. The CDR3 region is CASSQDPDPTYEQYF. CDR3 bases: TGCGCCAGCAGCCAAGATCCCGACCCTACCTACGAGCAGTACTTC.

This rearrangement joins TRBV29-1 to TRBJ1-2; perhaps TRBD1 as D (6 bases). There are 12 residues in the CDR3. CDR1 is SQVTM, CDR2 ANQGSEA, per germline. V lost 7 bases and J lost 1, with 10 bases in between. Here the CDR3 reads CSGLQGNYGYTF. CDR3 bases: TGCAGCGGCCTACAGGGTAACTATGGCTACACCTTC.

This sequence joins TRBV7-2 and TRBJ2-1; D is unclear. The length of the CDR3 is 15 residues. Deletions cut 2 bases from V and 0 bases from J, with 8 bases between. Per germline, CDR1 SGHTA and CDR2 FQGNSA. The CDR3 loop is CASSLTVSSYNEQFF. The CDR3 region has the DNA TGTGCCAGCAGCTTAACTGTGAGCTCCTACAATGAGCAGTTCTTC.

This clone was recorded a few times. The chain employs TRBV7-2 and TRBJ2-1, with 9 bases matching TRBD2. The CDR3 is made up of 16 amino acids. Losses at the gene ends were 2 bases for V and 4 bases for J; bases not matched to a gene: 6. The germline gives CDR1 SGHTA, CDR2 FQGNSA. The CDR3 reads CASSLSGTSLYNEQFF. In nucleotides, the CDR3 is TGTGCCAGCAGCTTATCTGGGACTAGCTTGTACAATGAGCAGTTCTTC.

There are a few counts of this clone. This chain links TRBV7-9 with TRBJ2-1; the match to TRBD1 covers 7 bases. The CDR3 consists of 14 residues. Germline CDR1 and CDR2: SEHNR and FQNEAQ (reference sequence). V lost 1 base and J lost 6; bases outside the gene matches: 3. CDR3 sequence: CASSLDRGFNEQFF. In DNA, the CDR3 is TGTGCCAGCAGCTTAGACAGGGGCTTCAATGAGCAGTTCTTC.

With respect to this clone: This CDR3 is also generated by other DNA sequences in the sample. V and J are TRBV29-1 and TRBJ2-2; D remains ambiguous. With 6 bases removed from V and 6 bases from J, the gap between germline ends came to 8 bases. The CDR3 has 11 residues. In germline, CDR1 is SQVTM, CDR2 ANQGSEA. In DNA form, the CDR3 reads TGCAGCGTCCGAGGTCCCGGGGAGCTGTTTTTT. Translated: CSVRGPGELFF.

The CDR3, as DNA: TGTGCCAGCAGCTCGCGACGACTAGCTGTTAGCACAGATACGCAGTATTTT. Translating it yields CASSSRRLAVSTDTQYF. The V call is TRBV7-2, the J call TRBJ2-3, with TRBD2 matching 7 bases. V lost 4 bases to trimming and J lost 0 bases; unmatched junction nucleotides: 10. CDR1 and CDR2 (germline): SGHTA, FQGNSA. This CDR3 region has 17 residues.

This clone turned up a few times. In the same sample, other DNA sequences code for this CDR3. The chain joins TRBV30 to TRBJ2-1, with 7 bases lining up with TRBD2. J lost 8 bases, V lost 2 bases, and 3 bases had no gene match. The CDR3 is 12 amino acids. Germline V gene sequence: CDR1 GTSNPN, CDR2 SVGIG (reference sequence). CDR3 sequence reads: CAWSRGRDEQFF. CDR3 sequence (DNA): TGTGCCTGGAGTCGGGGGAGGGATGAGCAGTTCTTC.

The table lists this clone with a few counts. The CDR3 spells CAWRDTGYPGYTF. CDR3 nucleotides: TGTGCCTGGAGGGACACAGGCTATCCTGGCTACACCTTC. The rearrangement links TRBV30 to TRBJ1-2; possible D gene TRBD1, 5 bases. Germline loops: CDR1 GTSNPN, CDR2 SVGIG (reference sequence). This CDR3 region has 13 residues. V lost 3 bases and J lost 7, with 15 bases in between.

The chain couples TRBV25-1 to TRBJ2-1; TRBD2 might be the D (5 bases). The CDR3 is made up of 16 amino acids. The germline V and J ends were trimmed by 3 bases and 2 bases, with 14 bases remaining between them. Germline V gene data show CDR1 as MGHDK and CDR2 as SYGVNS. In DNA, the CDR3 is TGTGCCAGCAGTGATGAGAAGAGAGCGGCCTACAATGAGCAGTTCTTC. It is translated as CASSDEKRAAYNEQFF.

This clone was counted only a few times. The rearrangement joins TRBV4-2 to TRBJ2-1, with 10 bases matching TRBD2. The CDR3 extends over 16 amino acids. V lost 0 bases and J lost 15; bases outside the gene matches: 14. Germline V gene lookup returns CDR1 LGHNA and CDR2 YNFKEQ. As DNA, the CDR3 is TGTGCCAGCAGCCAAGAGGCTAGCGGGGGCCCAGTTAAGGGGTTCTTC. Translated, it gives CASSQEASGGPVKGFF.

The sample holds a few counts of this clone. The chain is built from TRBV7-2 and TRBJ2-1; 7 bases are shared with TRBD1. The V and J ends lost 1 base and 0 bases, in that order; junction bases with no gene match: 3. The germline gives CDR1 SGHTA, CDR2 FQGNSA. CDR3 size: 16 residues. CDR3 residues: CASSLGPGGSYNEQFF. DNA for the CDR3: TGTGCCAGCAGCTTAGGACCAGGGGGCTCCTACAATGAGCAGTTCTTC.

This clone turned up a few times. The chain uses TRBV9 and TRBJ2-7, with D perhaps TRBD1 (5 bases). Trimming left V 0 bases short and J 3 bases short, with 10 bases between. This CDR3 contains 14 residues. CDR1 SGDLS and CDR2 YYNGEE come from the germline V gene. The CDR3: CASSVDRTNYEQYF. CDR3 nucleotide sequence: TGTGCCAGCAGCGTAGACAGGACAAACTACGAGCAGTACTTC.

This clone appeared a few times. The chain has TRBV5-1 and TRBJ2-7; D may match TRBD1 or TRBD2 (5 bases each). The ends were cut back, 3 bases at V and 0 bases at J, with 13 bases in the middle. This CDR3 comprises 15 residues. Per germline, CDR1 SGHRS and CDR2 YFSETQ. The CDR3, as DNA: TGCGCCAGCAGCTCATGGGACCTGAACTCCTACGAGCAGTACTTC. Its translation: CASSSWDLNSYEQYF.

This clone occurred a few times. The rearrangement links TRBV14 to TRBJ2-1, with 7 bases matching TRBD1. With 6 bases clipped from V and 7 bases from J, the junction kept 15 bases outside the gene matches. The CDR3 length is 16 residues. Per germline, CDR1 SGHDN and CDR2 FVKESK. The CDR3: CASSTNSGTVKNEQFF. Here the CDR3 DNA reads TGTGCCAGCAGTACGAATTCGGGGACAGTCAAGAATGAGCAGTTCTTC.